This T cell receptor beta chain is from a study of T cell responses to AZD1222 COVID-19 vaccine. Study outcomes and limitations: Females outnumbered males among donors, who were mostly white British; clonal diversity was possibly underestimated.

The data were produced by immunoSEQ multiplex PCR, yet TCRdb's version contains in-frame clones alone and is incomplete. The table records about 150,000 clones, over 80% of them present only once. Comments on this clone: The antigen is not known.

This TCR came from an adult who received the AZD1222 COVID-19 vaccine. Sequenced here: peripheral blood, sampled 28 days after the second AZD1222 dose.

The CDR3 is CASSSASSYEQYF. The CDR3 nucleotides are TGTGCCAGCAGCTCAGCCAGCTCCTACGAGCAGTACTTC. The gene calls are TRBV6-5 and TRBJ2-7; D gene unclear. Germline V gene lookup returns CDR1 MNHEY and CDR2 SVGAGI. The V and J ends lost 6 bases and 0 bases respectively, with 9 bases between them. The CDR3 runs to 13 residues.